The next 21 T cell receptor beta chains were all read from a single sample in a study of OX40 agonist ivuxolimab in advanced cancers. The data were produced by immunoSEQ multiplex PCR, yet TCRdb's version contains in-frame clones alone and is incomplete. This sample has 55,000 to 65,000 clones, with 85% found just once. The material was CD4+ or CD8+ T cells sorted from blood, obtained in a trial of the OX40 agonist ivuxolimab. Receptors were obtained from an adult with an advanced solid tumor such as melanoma, head and neck, liver or kidney cancer.

The CDR3 DNA reads TGTGCCAGCAGTTCCGGGACAGATAATTCACCCCTCCACTTT. Its translation is CASSSGTDNSPLHF. The genes are TRBV27 and TRBJ1-6, with 7 bases matching TRBD1. This CDR3 region has 14 residues. The trim removed 4 bases at V and 5 bases at J, leaving 2 bases unmatched. Germline CDR1 is MNHEY and CDR2 is SMNVEV (reference sequence).

The chain carries TRBV28 and TRBJ2-6; 9 positions match TRBD1. This CDR3 contains 15 residues. Germline values: CDR1 MDHEN, CDR2 SYDVKM. V was clipped by 6 bases and J by 2 bases; unmatched bases: 2. The chain's CDR3 is CASSRTGAGANVLTF. CDR3 nucleotides: TGTGCCAGCAGCAGGACAGGGGCTGGGGCCAACGTCCTGACTTTC.

V and J are TRBV28 and TRBJ1-1; unclear D gene. The V end lost 8 bases, the J end lost 0 bases, and 13 bases lay between the germline ends. The CDR3 loop spans 14 amino acids. CDR1 is MDHEN, CDR2 SYDVKM, per germline. CDR3 amino acids: CASEAPGMNTEAFF. The CDR3 DNA is TGTGCCAGCGAGGCTCCAGGCATGAACACTGAAGCTTTCTTT. The whole variable domain, filled in from reference TRBV28 and TRBJ1-1, reads DVKVTQSSRYLVKRTGEKVFLECVQDMDHENMFWYRQDPGLGLRLIYFSYDVKMKEKGDIPEGYSVSREKKERFSLILESASTNQTSMYLCASEAPGMNTEAFFGQGTRLTVV.

The V and J genes are TRBV10-3 and TRBJ2-1; D uncertain. This CDR3 has 17 residues. Germline V lookup: CDR1 ENHRY, CDR2 SYGVKD. Between the trimmed V and J ends, which lost 3 bases and 5 bases, there was a span of 20 bases. The CDR3 spells CAISETANPVENNEQFF. CDR3 sequence (DNA): TGTGCCATCAGTGAAACGGCGAACCCAGTCGAAAACAATGAGCAGTTCTTC.

V usage is TRBV20-1 and J usage is TRBJ1-1, with D hard to call. Germline loops: CDR1 DFQATT, CDR2 SNEGSKA (reference sequence). This CDR3 is built from 8 residues. V was shortened by 6 bases and J by 7 bases, with 3 bases between the two germline ends. This CDR3 reads CSAGEAFF. In nucleotides, the CDR3 is TGCAGTGCCGGTGAAGCTTTCTTT.

This clone was observed a single time. The chain joins TRBV6-6 to TRBJ2-5, with 8 bases matching TRBD1. The assigned J gene may be wrong: the sequence end matches TRBJ2-7 better. The CDR3 has 14 residues. Germline CDR1 reads MNHNY; CDR2 reads SVGAGI (reference sequence). In DNA, the CDR3 is TGTGCCAGCAGGGACAGGGTAGGCACCTACGAGCAGTACTTC. Translation: CASRDRVGTYEQYF.

V is TRBV20-1 and J is TRBJ1-1, with unresolved D. This CDR3 has 11 amino acids. Germline CDR1 DFQATT, CDR2 SNEGSKA (reference sequence). V was pared by 3 bases and J by 1 base, with 3 bases between. CDR3: CSASTNTEAFF. CDR3 coding DNA: TGCAGTGCTAGCACGAACACTGAAGCTTTCTTT.

The chain recombines TRBV7-9 with TRBJ2-1; D is uncertain. Germline loops: CDR1 SEHNR, CDR2 FQNEAQ (reference sequence). The CDR3 runs 14 residues. Trimming removed 5 bases at V and 0 bases at J, with 8 bases between. The CDR3 here is CASSPASSYNEQFF. In DNA form, the CDR3 reads TGTGCCAGCAGCCCTGCTAGCTCCTACAATGAGCAGTTCTTC.

This sequence joins TRBV6-5 and TRBJ2-2; D unresolved. The CDR3 loop spans 15 amino acids. The germline V and J ends were trimmed by 4 bases and 6 bases, with 15 bases remaining between them. Germline V gives CDR1 MNHEY, CDR2 SVGAGI. As DNA, the CDR3 is TGTGCCAGCAGTTTATACTCCGAAGGCGCCGGGGAGCTGTTTTTT. It translates to CASSLYSEGAGELFF.

Here the CDR3 reads CASSRTARNNNEQFF. The CDR3 region has the DNA TGTGCCAGCAGCCGGACAGCGAGGAACAACAATGAGCAGTTCTTC. The V and J genes are TRBV11-1 and TRBJ2-1; D might be TRBD1 (6 bases). The V end was cut by 5 bases, the J end by 5 bases, with 16 bases between. Germline V gene sequence: CDR1 SGHAT, CDR2 FQDESV (reference sequence). The CDR3 loop spans 15 amino acids.

The CDR3 nucleotides read TGTGCCAGCAGCCTTGAGGGGGACTATGGCTACACCTTC. Translating gives CASSLEGDYGYTF. V gene TRBV7-9 combines with J gene TRBJ1-2; a weak D match, TRBD1 (6 bases). V shed 5 bases and J shed 3 bases, with 10 bases lying between them. Germline values: CDR1 SEHNR, CDR2 FQNEAQ (reference sequence). This CDR3 has 13 amino acids.

The chain recombines TRBV19 with TRBJ1-2; the match to TRBD1 covers 11 bases. This CDR3 is 14 amino acids long. The germline CDR1 and CDR2 sequences are LNHDA and SQIVND (reference sequence). Germline trimming cut 9 bases from V and 7 bases from J; bases unmatched to any gene: 10. CDR3 amino acids: CASSPGQGAGGYTF. The CDR3 region has the DNA TGTGCCAGCAGCCCCGGACAGGGGGCAGGTGGCTACACCTTC.

The chain has TRBV12-5 and TRBJ2-1, with D possibly being TRBD2 (5 bases). The length of the CDR3 is 14 residues. The germline gives CDR1 LGHNT, CDR2 FRNRAP. Trimming removed 1 base at V and 10 bases at J, with 14 bases between. The CDR3 region has the DNA TGTGCTAGTGGTTTGGGCCAGTTCCCGGGAGAGCAGTTCTTC. This sequence encodes CASGLGQFPGEQFF.

CDR3 DNA sequence: TGTGCCAGCAGCTTGTCGGCCCTAACAGATACGCAGTATTTT. Its protein product is CASSLSALTDTQYF. The chain uses TRBV7-3 and TRBJ2-3; D is unresolved. Between the trimmed V and J ends, which lost 3 bases and 3 bases, there was a span of 10 bases. CDR1 is SGHTA, CDR2 FQGTGA, per germline. The CDR3 covers 14 residues.

Only one count was recorded for this clone. This chain joins TRBV6-6 and TRBJ2-5, with D possibly being TRBD1 (7 bases). CDR3 length: 13 amino acids. Germline CDR1 and CDR2: MNHNY and SVGAGI (reference sequence). V was clipped by 7 bases and J by 4 bases, with 13 bases between them. CDR3 coding DNA: TGTGCCAGCACCAGGGGGGCTCGAGAGACCCAGTACTTC. Translated, it gives CASTRGARETQYF.

The CDR3 is CASRREAETQYF. The CDR3 DNA reads as TGCGCCAGCAGGAGGGAGGCGGAGACCCAGTACTTC. The V and J genes are TRBV5-1 and TRBJ2-5; D is possibly TRBD2 (6 bases). V was clipped by 5 bases and J by 5 bases, with 10 bases between them. CDR1 and CDR2 (germline): SGHRS, YFSETQ. The CDR3 is 12 amino acids. Full variable domain (missing parts from reference TRBV5-1 and TRBJ2-5): KAGVTQTPRYLIKTRGQQVTLSCSPISGHRSVSWYQQTPGQGLQFLFEYFSETQRNKGNFPGRFSGRQFSNSRSEMNVSTLELGDSALYLCASRREAETQYFGPGTRLLVL.

V gene TRBV2 combines with J gene TRBJ2-7, with D possibly being TRBD2 (5 bases). CDR1 and CDR2 (germline): SNHLY, FYNNEI. This CDR3 contains 14 residues. V lost 4 bases and J lost 1, with 11 bases in between. CDR3 residues: CASSGHGGSYEQYF. CDR3 DNA sequence: TGTGCCAGCAGTGGGCACGGCGGGTCCTACGAGCAGTACTTC.

The rearrangement uses TRBV21-1 and TRBJ2-3; the table's D call, TRBD2, has no DNA check behind it. TRBV21-1 is tagged as a pseudogene. This CDR3 comprises 12 residues. As DNA, the CDR3 is TGTGCCAGCAGCAAAGGGGGGGGCACGCAGTATTTT. Translated, it gives CASSKGGGTQYF.

This clone appeared a single time. The gene calls are TRBV28 and TRBJ2-3; D may be TRBD2 (6 bases). This CDR3 contains 16 residues. V lost 5 bases and J lost 5, with 20 bases in between. CDR1 is MDHEN, CDR2 SYDVKM, per germline. The CDR3, as DNA: TGTGCCAGCAGTCCCGTAGAGCGGGTAAAGGGAGATACGCAGTATTTT. Its protein product is CASSPVERVKGDTQYF.

This clone was detected a few times. The chain joins TRBV27 to TRBJ2-2; 8 bases line up with TRBD2. J gave up 4 bases and V 3 bases, and 4 bases lay outside the gene matches. The CDR3 extends over 15 amino acids. Germline CDR1 and CDR2: MNHEY and SMNVEV (reference sequence). DNA for the CDR3: TGTGCCAGCAGTTTTGCGGGAGGAAGCACCGGGGAGCTGTTTTTT. Translating it yields CASSFAGGSTGELFF.

The CDR3 protein is CASSLAPGAGVGELFF. In nucleotides, the CDR3 is TGTGCCAGCAGCTTGGCCCCTGGGGCAGGGGTCGGGGAGCTGTTTTTT. The V call is TRBV5-4, the J call TRBJ2-2; tentatively, D is TRBD1 (6 bases). Trimming shortened V by 0 bases and J by 7 bases, and 16 bases separated the two germline ends. CDR1 SGHNT and CDR2 YYREEE come from the germline V gene (reference sequence). The CDR3 extends over 16 amino acids. Filled out from reference TRBV5-4 and TRBJ2-2, the complete variable domain reads ETGVTQSPTHLIKTRGQQVTLRCSSQSGHNTVSWYQQALGQGPQFIFQYYREEENGRGNFPPRFSGLQFPNYSSELNVNALELDDSALYLCASSLAPGAGVGELFFGEGSRLTVL.